This T cell receptor beta chain was identified during a study of cytomegalovirus exposure and HLA in healthy donors. Comments on this clone: Its matching antigen is unknown.

PCR involved 60 Vbeta and 13 Jbeta primers. Profiling relied on immunoSEQ multiplex PCR, and the TCRdb table lists in-frame clones only, not all of them. The sample shows roughly 150,000 clones, around 86% of them seen only once. With 1 base removed from V and 1 base from J, the gap between germline ends came to 17 bases. The CDR3 sequence is 17 residues long. Germline values: CDR1 MGHRA, CDR2 YSYEKL. Regarding donors, all were healthy bone marrow donors. Study conclusions and caveats: When the data were analyzed later, several of the most significant clusters appeared to be linked to common viral pathogens. Exclusion applied to some V segments, including TRBV6-2 and TRBV6-3, as they were indistinguishable. It was assumed in the presence/absence analyses that sequencing depth was roughly uniform across donors.

The source is a female donor in good health and CMV-seronegative. The source material was PBMCs. The rearrangement uses TRBV4-1 and TRBJ2-7; the D gene is possibly TRBD2 (6 bases). DNA for the CDR3: TGCGCCAGCAGCCAAGGGGAAGGCGGCGGGAATTCCTACGAGCAGTACTTC. Its protein product is CASSQGEGGGNSYEQYF.